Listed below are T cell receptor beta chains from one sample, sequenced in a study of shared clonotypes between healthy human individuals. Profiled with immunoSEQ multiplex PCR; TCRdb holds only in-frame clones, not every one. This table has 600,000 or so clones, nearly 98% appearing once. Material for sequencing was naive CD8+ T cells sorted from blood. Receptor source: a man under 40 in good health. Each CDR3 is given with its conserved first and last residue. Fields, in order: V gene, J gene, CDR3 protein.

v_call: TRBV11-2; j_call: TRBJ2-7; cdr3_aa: CASSRTGSAYEQYF
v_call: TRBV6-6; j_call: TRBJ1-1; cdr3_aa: CASSWDRGNEAFF
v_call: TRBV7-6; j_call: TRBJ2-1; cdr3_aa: CASSLAKGDSPRDGQFF
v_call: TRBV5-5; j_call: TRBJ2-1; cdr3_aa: CASGGEQFF
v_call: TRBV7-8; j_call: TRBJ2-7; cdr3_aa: CASSLGPKFDEQYF
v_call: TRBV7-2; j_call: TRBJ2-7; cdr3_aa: CASSMTSEYEQYF
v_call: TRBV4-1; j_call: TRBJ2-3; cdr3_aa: CASSQDPGDSTDTQYF
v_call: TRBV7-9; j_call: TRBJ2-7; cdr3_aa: CASSHGDYEQYF
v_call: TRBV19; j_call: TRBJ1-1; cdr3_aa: CASSWGGVNTEAFF
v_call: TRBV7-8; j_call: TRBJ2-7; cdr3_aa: CASSLGASGRRNEQYF
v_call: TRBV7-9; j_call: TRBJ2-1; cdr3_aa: CASSLGELTEQFF
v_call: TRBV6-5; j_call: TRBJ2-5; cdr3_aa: CASSYIVTDQETQYF
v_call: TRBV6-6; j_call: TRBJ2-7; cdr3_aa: CASGSYEQYF
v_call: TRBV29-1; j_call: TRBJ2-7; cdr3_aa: CSVMGGGSSYEQYF
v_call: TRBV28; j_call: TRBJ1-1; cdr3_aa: CASSYRQGAVNTEAFF
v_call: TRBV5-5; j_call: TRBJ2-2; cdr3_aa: CASSLGGTSTTGELFF
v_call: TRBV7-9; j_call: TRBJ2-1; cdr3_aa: CASSGTGRPSASSYNEQFF
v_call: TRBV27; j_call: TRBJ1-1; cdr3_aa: CASSSRGRYEAFF
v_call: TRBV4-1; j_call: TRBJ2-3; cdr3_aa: CASSQEGTELDTQYF
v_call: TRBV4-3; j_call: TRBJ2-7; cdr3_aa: CASSQSAVSFWEQYF
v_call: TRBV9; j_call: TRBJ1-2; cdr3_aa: CASSVGGESGDGYTF
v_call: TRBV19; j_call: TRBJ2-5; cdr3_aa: CASSIGVAGGETQYF
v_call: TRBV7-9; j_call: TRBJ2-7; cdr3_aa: CASSLGTGGNEQYF
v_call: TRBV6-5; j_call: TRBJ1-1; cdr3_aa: CASSPQGNAEAFF
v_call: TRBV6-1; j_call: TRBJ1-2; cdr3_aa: CASSDGESPTNYGYTF
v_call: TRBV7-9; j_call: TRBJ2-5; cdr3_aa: CASSLDVGSTTVRRETQYF
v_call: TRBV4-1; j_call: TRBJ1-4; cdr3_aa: CASSQGRQVRLGDEKLFF
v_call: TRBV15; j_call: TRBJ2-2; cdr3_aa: CATSRDPSGELFF